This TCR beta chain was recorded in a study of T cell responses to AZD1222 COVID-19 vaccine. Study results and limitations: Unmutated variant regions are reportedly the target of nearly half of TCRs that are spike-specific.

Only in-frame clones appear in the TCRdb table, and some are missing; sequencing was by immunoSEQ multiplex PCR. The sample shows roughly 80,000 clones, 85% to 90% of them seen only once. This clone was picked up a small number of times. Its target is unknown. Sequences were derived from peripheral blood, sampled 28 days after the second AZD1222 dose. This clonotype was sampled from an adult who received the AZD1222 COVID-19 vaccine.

CDR3 loop: CASSLAGERYNSPLHF. The CDR3 DNA is TGCGCCAGCAGCTTGGCCGGGGAACGGTATAATTCACCCCTCCACTTT. V is TRBV5-1 and J is TRBJ1-6; no firm D call. V lost 0 bases and J lost 4, with 11 bases in between. The CDR3 runs 16 residues. CDR1 SGHRS and CDR2 YFSETQ come from the germline V gene.